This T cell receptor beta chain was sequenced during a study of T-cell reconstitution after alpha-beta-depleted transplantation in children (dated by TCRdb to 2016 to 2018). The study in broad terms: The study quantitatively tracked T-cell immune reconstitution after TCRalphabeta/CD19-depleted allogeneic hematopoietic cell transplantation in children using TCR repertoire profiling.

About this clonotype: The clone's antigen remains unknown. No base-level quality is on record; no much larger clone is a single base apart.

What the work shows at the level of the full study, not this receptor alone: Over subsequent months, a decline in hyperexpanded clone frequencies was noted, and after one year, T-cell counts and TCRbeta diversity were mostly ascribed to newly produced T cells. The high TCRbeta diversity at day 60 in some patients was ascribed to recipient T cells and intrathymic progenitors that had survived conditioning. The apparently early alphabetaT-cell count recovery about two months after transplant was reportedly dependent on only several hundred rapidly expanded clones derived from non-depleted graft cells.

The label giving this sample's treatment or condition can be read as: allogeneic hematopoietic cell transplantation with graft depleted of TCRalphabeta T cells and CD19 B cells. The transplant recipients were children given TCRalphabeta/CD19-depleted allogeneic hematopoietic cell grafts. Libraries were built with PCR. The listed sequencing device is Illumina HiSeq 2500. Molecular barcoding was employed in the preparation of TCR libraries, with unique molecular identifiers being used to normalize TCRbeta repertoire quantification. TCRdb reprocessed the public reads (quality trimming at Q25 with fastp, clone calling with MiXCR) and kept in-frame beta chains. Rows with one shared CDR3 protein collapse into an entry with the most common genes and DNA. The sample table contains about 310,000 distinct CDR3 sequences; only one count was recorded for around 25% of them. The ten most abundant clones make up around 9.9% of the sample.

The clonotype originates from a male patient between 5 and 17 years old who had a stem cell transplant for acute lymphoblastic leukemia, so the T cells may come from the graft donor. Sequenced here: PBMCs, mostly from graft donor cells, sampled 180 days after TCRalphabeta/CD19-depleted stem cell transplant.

The CDR3 protein: CASMGQGAVSTEAFF. The DNA is as follows: TGCGCCAGCATGGGGCAGGGGGCGGTAAGCACTGAAGCTTTCTTT. The chain links TRBV5-1 with TRBJ1-1; 8 middle bases align to TRBD1. V and J are trimmed by 6 bases and 4 bases, and the gene matches miss 11 bases of the junction. The CDR3 starts with the cysteine, ends with the phenylalanine, and has 15 residues. The only DNA kept is the CDR3, 45 bases in frame from the first base. For CDR1 and CDR2, the germline V gene lists SGHRS and YFSETQ. The CDR3, completed at both ends by the reference TRBV5-1 and TRBJ1-1 genes, gives the full variable domain KAGVTQTPRYLIKTRGQQVTLSCSPISGHRSVSWYQQTPGQGLQFLFEYFSETQRNKGNFPGRFSGRQFSNSRSEMNVSTLELGDSALYLCASMGQGAVSTEAFFGQGTRLTVV.